The clone carrying this T cell receptor beta chain was recorded only once. Sequencing was performed with immunoSEQ multiplex PCR; in TCRdb, only in-frame clones are kept and a portion is missing. Altogether around 170,000 clones are present, roughly 87% being singletons, with the ten largest covering about 6%. Germline V lookup: CDR1 SQVTM, CDR2 ANQGSEA. V was cut by 6 bases and J by 3 bases, with 9 bases left in between. The CDR3 consists of 11 residues. This specimen comes from a study of blood T cell repertoires in COVID-19. The sequence came from a woman aged 40-49 years with acute or convalescent COVID-19. The sequenced material came from peripheral blood. This sequence joins TRBV29-1 and TRBJ2-7; maybe TRBD1 (5 bases). The CDR3 DNA sequence: TGCAGCGTGACAGAGGTCTACGAGCAGTACTTC. Its protein is CSVTEVYEQYF.